Listed here are 25 T cell receptor beta chains from one sample, sequenced in a study of T cells in Graves' hyperthyroidism and ophthalmopathy. Amplification yielded TCR beta CDR3 regions, with RNA transcripts as the source. TCR CDR3 regions were first amplified by RT-PCR with HTBI primers. TCRdb re-called the multiplex PCR reads with MiXCR, one entry per CDR3 protein. The repertoire holds about 530,000 distinct CDR3 sequences, with roughly a sixth as singletons. The sample was blood. The receptors shown here come from a woman aged 18-29 years with Graves' ophthalmopathy.

This clonotype was counted once. A read error may be the cause here, since a much bigger clone is one base away. This chain uses TRBV12-3 or TRBV12-4 with TRBJ1-1; D not certain. The V gene lost 4 bases and the J gene lost 5 bases, with 14 bases spanning the gap. CDR3 length equals 14 residues. The CDR3 coding sequence is TGTGCCAGCAGTTCTTCAGTTAGAGCGACTGAAGCTTTCTTT. It codes for CASSSSVRATEAFF.

The chain employs TRBV6-1 and TRBJ2-7; 7 bases are shared with TRBD2. The V segment lost 1 base and the J segment 4 bases; nucleotides outside the gene matches: 13. The V gene's germline CDR1 is MNHNS and CDR2 SASEGT. CDR3 size: 17 residues. The CDR3 sequence: CASSEEGSTAGLYEQYF. The CDR3 DNA reads TGTGCCAGCAGTGAAGAGGGCTCGACGGCGGGACTATACGAGCAGTACTTC.

This clonotype was recorded many times. The chain joins TRBV6-1 to TRBJ1-5; no reliable D call. This CDR3 has 18 amino acids. V was pared by 2 bases and J by 8 bases, with 25 bases between. In germline, CDR1 is MNHNS, CDR2 SASEGT. CDR3 DNA sequence: TGTGCCAGCAGTGAACATCACAAGAGTCAGGCAGGACCCGAGCCCCAGCATTTT. This gives the protein CASSEHHKSQAGPEPQHF.

The J gene is TRBJ1-2, the V gene TRBV19; possibly TRBD1 for D (5 bases). CDR1 is LNHDA, CDR2 SQIVND, per germline (reference sequence). CDR3 length equals 14 residues. Trimming removed 5 bases at V and 3 bases at J, with 13 bases between. The CDR3 bases are TGTGCCAGTAGTTGGCCGGGGGGTGACTATGGCTACACCTTC. It encodes CASSWPGGDYGYTF.

A remark on this clonotype: An end of the junction does not agree with germline; a read error may underlie this. The rearrangement joins TRBV4-3 to TRBJ1-1, with 10 bases aligning to TRBD1. The CDR3 contains 18 residues. CDR1 and CDR2 (germline): LGHNA, YSLEER. The CDR3 coding sequence is TGCGCCAGCAGCCACCTGGGACAGGGGAGTTGGTCGGACACTGGAGCTTTCTTT. Translated, it gives CASSHLGQGSWSDTGAFF.

This clonotype was recorded at least ten times. The genes are TRBV29-1 and TRBJ2-1; 8 nucleotides match TRBD2. CDR3 size: 14 residues. V shed 4 bases and J 3 bases; nucleotides not matched to a gene: 5. CDR1 is SQVTM, CDR2 ANQGSEA, per germline. As DNA, the CDR3 is TGCAGCGTTGTTACGGGAGGGGTCTACAATGAGCAGTTCTTC. Amino acids: CSVVTGGVYNEQFF.

A few counts support this clonotype. The rearrangement links TRBV12-3 or TRBV12-4 to TRBJ1-5, with D possibly being TRBD1 (5 bases). V lost 9 bases to trimming and J lost 2 bases, with 11 bases between them. The CDR3 totals 13 residues. Here the CDR3 reads CASKGRGNQPQHF. CDR3 coding DNA: TGTGCCAGTAAGGGCAGGGGCAATCAGCCCCAGCATTTT.

This clonotype was detected ten times or more. The V and J genes are TRBV18 and TRBJ1-4; D unresolved. The CDR3 contains 13 residues. The germline gives CDR1 KGHSH, CDR2 LQKENI. The V and J ends lost 2 bases and 8 bases respectively, with 9 bases between them. The CDR3 loop reads CASSPGVGEKLFF. The DNA of the CDR3 is TGTGCCAGCTCACCAGGGGTGGGCGAAAAACTGTTTTTT.

Notes on this clonotype: It may be a read error: a sequence one base away is much more abundant. The CDR3 sequence: CASRTGDYEQYF. Written as DNA, the CDR3 is TGTGCCAGCAGGACAGGGGACTACGAGCAGTACTTC. This chain connects TRBV6-2 or TRBV6-3 to TRBJ2-7, with 8 bases matching TRBD1. The CDR3 loop spans 12 amino acids. After removal of 6 bases from V and 3 bases from J, the junction contained 1 base not matched to a gene. Germline values: CDR1 MNHEY, CDR2 SVGEGT.

The CDR3 reads CASSVGGKEEKLFF. DNA for the CDR3: TGTGCCAGCAGCGTAGGGGGGAAGGAAGAAAAACTGTTTTTT. The rearrangement links TRBV9 to TRBJ1-4; TRBD1 might be the D (5 bases). This CDR3 has 14 amino acids. Germline V gives CDR1 SGDLS, CDR2 YYNGEE. The germline V and J ends were trimmed by 0 bases and 8 bases, with 11 bases remaining between them.

This clonotype was picked up many times. The V call is TRBV11-2, the J call TRBJ1-1, with a weak D call TRBD1 (5 bases). Germline CDR1 reads SGHAT; CDR2 reads FQNNGV. The V gene lost 5 bases and the J gene lost 1 base, with 17 bases spanning the gap. The CDR3 extends over 16 amino acids. For the CDR3, the DNA is TGTGCCAGCAGCCCATATGGGGGAGGCGAGAACACTGAAGCTTTCTTT. This codes for CASSPYGGGENTEAFF.

This clonotype was seen more than once but under ten times. This rearrangement joins TRBV4-2 to TRBJ2-3; 8 bases agree with TRBD2. After removal of 4 bases from V and 4 bases from J, the junction contained 13 bases not matched to a gene. From germline, CDR1 is LGHNA and CDR2 YNFKEQ. This CDR3 spans 17 amino acids. The CDR3 spells CASSLLVTSERADTQYF. CDR3 in DNA: TGTGCCAGCAGCCTCCTCGTGACTAGCGAAAGGGCAGATACGCAGTATTTT.

This clonotype was seen repeatedly, ten times or more. This chain connects TRBV11-2 to TRBJ2-1, with a possible D match to TRBD1 (5 bases). Between the trimmed V and J ends, which lost 3 bases and 7 bases, there was a span of 10 bases. The CDR3 extends over 13 amino acids. CDR1 is SGHAT and CDR2 is FQNNGV in the germline V gene. Written as DNA, the CDR3 is TGTGCCAGCAGCTTCACCAGGGTGAATGAGCAGTTCTTC. Its translation is CASSFTRVNEQFF.

This clonotype has a count of ten or more. The genes are TRBV7-2 and TRBJ1-1; no reliable D call. Germline CDR1 is SGHTA and CDR2 is FQGNSA. The CDR3 sequence is 12 residues long. The V and J ends lost 3 bases and 7 bases respectively, with 9 bases between them. CDR3 DNA sequence: TGTGCCAGCAGCTTGGAATGGGGTGAAGCTTTCTTT. Translation gives CASSLEWGEAFF.

This clonotype occurred many times. This chain joins TRBV5-5 and TRBJ1-2, with D perhaps TRBD1 (6 bases). Per germline, CDR1 SGHKS and CDR2 YYEKEE (reference sequence). Trimming removed 0 bases from V and 4 bases from J, with 13 bases in between. CDR3 length: 15 amino acids. DNA for the CDR3: TGTGCCAGCAGCTTGGATGGGGGGCGCGGCTATGGCTACACCTTC. Translated: CASSLDGGRGYGYTF. Supplemented by reference TRBV5-5 and TRBJ1-2, the full variable domain reads DAGVTQSPTHLIKTRGQQVTLRCSPISGHKSVSWYQQVLGQGPQFIFQYYEKEERGRGNFPDRFSARQFPNYSSELNVNALLLGDSALYLCASSLDGGRGYGYTFGSGTRLTVV.

This clonotype was observed many times. CDR3: CASSKTGPNQPQHF. For the CDR3, the DNA is TGTGCCAGCTCTAAAACAGGGCCCAATCAGCCCCAGCATTTT. The chain has TRBV12-3 or TRBV12-4 and TRBJ1-5; D may be TRBD1 (6 bases). The CDR3 extends over 14 amino acids. Trimming shortened V by 8 bases and J by 3 bases, and 14 bases separated the two germline ends.

The sample holds many counts of this clonotype. This rearrangement joins TRBV7-9 to TRBJ2-3, with 7 nucleotides matching TRBD2. V dropped 2 bases and J dropped 1; count of bases not matched to a gene: 3. From germline, CDR1 is SEHNR and CDR2 FQNEAQ (reference sequence). The CDR3 totals 15 residues. The CDR3 DNA is TGTGCCAGCAGCTTAACGGCGGGAGGCACAGATACGCAGTATTTT. This translates into CASSLTAGGTDTQYF.

This clonotype was observed at least ten times. The chain uses TRBV20-1 and TRBJ2-7; 8 bases match TRBD1. Unmatched junction bases numbered 12, after V lost 3 bases and J lost 2 bases. The CDR3 spans 16 residues. Germline CDR1 and CDR2: DFQATT and SNEGSKA (reference sequence). CDR3: CSARGYRDRLTYEQYF. DNA for the CDR3: TGCAGTGCTAGGGGTTACAGGGACAGGCTAACCTACGAGCAGTACTTC.

V and J are TRBV4-1 and TRBJ1-1; D is perhaps TRBD1 (6 bases). This CDR3 spans 14 amino acids. Germline V lookup: CDR1 MGHRA, CDR2 YSYEKL. The germline V and J ends were trimmed by 0 bases and 5 bases, with 10 bases remaining between them. The CDR3 DNA is TGCGCCAGCAGCCAAGAAGGGGGGGAGACTGAAGCTTTCTTT. Its protein product is CASSQEGGETEAFF.

This clonotype was seen many times. The chain links TRBV7-9 to TRBJ1-1; perhaps TRBD1 as D (6 bases). The V end lost 4 bases, the J end lost 4 bases, and 16 bases lay between the germline ends. The CDR3 sequence is 15 residues long. Germline-derived CDR1 and CDR2 are SEHNR and FQNEAQ (reference sequence). CDR3 residues: CASSSTSGGGTEAFF. DNA of the CDR3: TGTGCCAGCAGCTCTACGTCCGGGGGCGGCACTGAAGCTTTCTTT.

This clonotype appeared a few times. This chain joins TRBV10-1 and TRBJ2-3; 9 bases match TRBD2. Looked up from germline, CDR1 is WNHNN and CDR2 is SYGVQD (reference sequence). Trimming cost V 2 bases and J 5 bases; bases outside gene matches: 8. The CDR3 consists of 16 residues. CDR3 amino acids: CASSEGSRGGGDTQYF. The CDR3 nucleotides read TGCGCCAGCAGTGAGGGTTCGCGGGGGGGCGGAGATACGCAGTATTTT.

This clonotype was detected many times. The chain is built from TRBV6-1 and TRBJ2-1, with 10 bases aligning to TRBD2. CDR1 is MNHNS and CDR2 is SASEGT in the germline V gene. The CDR3 extends over 15 amino acids. Trimming cost V 4 bases and J 7 bases; bases outside gene matches: 7. The CDR3 loop is CASSALAGAANEQFF. In DNA, the CDR3 is TGTGCCAGCAGTGCTCTAGCGGGGGCCGCTAATGAGCAGTTCTTC.

This rearrangement joins TRBV3-1 to TRBJ2-2; D not certain. Looked up from germline, CDR1 is LGHDT and CDR2 is YNNKEL (reference sequence). V lost 3 bases and J 6 bases, leaving 5 bases between the germline ends. The CDR3 runs 12 residues. The CDR3 reads CASSHTAGELFF. CDR3 sequence (DNA): TGTGCCAGCAGCCACACAGCCGGGGAGCTGTTTTTT.

The chain links TRBV27 to TRBJ2-5; tentative D call: TRBD2 (7 bases). Germline V CDR1 and CDR2: MNHEY, SMNVEV (reference sequence). Trimming shortened V by 1 base and J by 5 bases, and 17 bases separated the two germline ends. The CDR3 loop spans 16 amino acids. CDR3 amino acids: CASSLWGGAAFETQYF. CDR3 DNA: TGTGCCAGCAGTTTATGGGGGGGGGCAGCCTTTGAGACCCAGTACTTC.

As to this clonotype: With a much larger clone just one base away, this may be a read error. This chain connects TRBV11-2 to TRBJ2-1; 8 bases agree with TRBD2. Germline values: CDR1 SGHAT, CDR2 FQNNGV. CDR3 length equals 16 residues. CDR3 sequence reads: CASSLLVGAGDNERFF. CDR3 nucleotides: TGTGCCAGCAGCCTCCTTGTTGGAGCGGGGGACAATGAGCGGTTCTTC.